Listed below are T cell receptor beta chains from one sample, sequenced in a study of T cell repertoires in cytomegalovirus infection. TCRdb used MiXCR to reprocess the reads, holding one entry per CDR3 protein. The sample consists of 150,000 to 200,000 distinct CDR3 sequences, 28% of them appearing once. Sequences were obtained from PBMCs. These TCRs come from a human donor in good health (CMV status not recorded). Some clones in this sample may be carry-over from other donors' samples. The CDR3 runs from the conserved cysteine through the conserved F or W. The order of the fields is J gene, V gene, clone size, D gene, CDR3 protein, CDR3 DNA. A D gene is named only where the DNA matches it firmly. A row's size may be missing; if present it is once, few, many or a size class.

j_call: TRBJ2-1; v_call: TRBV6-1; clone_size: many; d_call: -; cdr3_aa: CASSTGDSRYNEQFF; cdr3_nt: TGTGCCAGCAGCACAGGGGACTCTCGATACAATGAGCAGTTCTTC
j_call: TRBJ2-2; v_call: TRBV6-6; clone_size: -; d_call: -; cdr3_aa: CAHQGSSVTGELFF; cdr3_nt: TGTGCCCACCAGGGTTCATCGGTGACCGGGGAGCTGTTTTTT
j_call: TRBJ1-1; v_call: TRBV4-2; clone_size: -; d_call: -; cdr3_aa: CASSLARREAFF; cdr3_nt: TGTGCCAGCAGCCTTGCACGGCGGGAGGCTTTCTTT
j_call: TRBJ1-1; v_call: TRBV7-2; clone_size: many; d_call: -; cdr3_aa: CASSSYGNTEAFF; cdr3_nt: TGTGCCAGCAGCTCTTACGGTAACACTGAAGCTTTCTTT
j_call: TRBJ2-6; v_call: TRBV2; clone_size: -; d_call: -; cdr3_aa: CASSNMGGPPSGANVLTF; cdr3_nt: TGTGCCAGCAGCAACATGGGGGGGCCTCCCTCTGGGGCCAACGTCCTGACTTTC
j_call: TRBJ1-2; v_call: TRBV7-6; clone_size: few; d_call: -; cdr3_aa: CASSGAGADYGYTF; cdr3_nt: TGTGCCAGCAGCGGGGCAGGGGCGGACTATGGCTACACCTTC
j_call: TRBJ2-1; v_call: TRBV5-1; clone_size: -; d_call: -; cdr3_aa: CASSSGLWDEQFF; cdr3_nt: TGCGCCAGCAGCTCGGGGTTGTGGGATGAGCAGTTCTTC
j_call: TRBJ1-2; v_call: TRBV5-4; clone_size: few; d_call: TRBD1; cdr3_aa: CASSLVRDSNYGYTF; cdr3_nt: TGTGCCAGCAGCTTGGTCCGGGACAGTAACTATGGCTACACCTTC
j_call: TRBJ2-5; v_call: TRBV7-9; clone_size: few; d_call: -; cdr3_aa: CASSFLRGEETQYF; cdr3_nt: TGTGCCAGCAGCTTTTTACGCGGGGAGGAGACCCAGTACTTC
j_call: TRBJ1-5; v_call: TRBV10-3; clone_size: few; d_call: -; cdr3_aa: CAISGSTDNQPQHF; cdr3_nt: TGTGCCATCAGTGGCTCGACAGACAATCAGCCCCAGCATTTT
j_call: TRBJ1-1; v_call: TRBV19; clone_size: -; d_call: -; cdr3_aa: CASTNMPDTEAFF; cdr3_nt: TGTGCCAGTACCAATATGCCCGACACTGAAGCTTTCTTT
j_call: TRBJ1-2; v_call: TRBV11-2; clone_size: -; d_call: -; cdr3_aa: CASRAGTFNYGYTF; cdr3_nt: TGTGCCAGCAGAGCCGGGACCTTCAACTATGGCTACACCTTC
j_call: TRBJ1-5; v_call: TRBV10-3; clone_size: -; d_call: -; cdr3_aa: CAISLDSNQPQHF; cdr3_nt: TGTGCCATCAGCCTGGACAGCAATCAGCCCCAGCATTTT
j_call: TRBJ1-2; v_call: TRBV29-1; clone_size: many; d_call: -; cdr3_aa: CSVVKGSGGYTF; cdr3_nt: TGCAGCGTTGTGAAAGGCTCAGGGGGCTACACCTTC
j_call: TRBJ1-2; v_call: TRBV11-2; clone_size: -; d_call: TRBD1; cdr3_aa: CASSQGVSGYTF; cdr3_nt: TGTGCCAGCAGCCAGGGGGTTTCTGGCTACACCTTC
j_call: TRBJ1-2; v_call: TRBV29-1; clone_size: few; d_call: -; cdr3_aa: CSVVEKGGSRGYGYTF; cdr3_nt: TGCAGCGTTGTAGAAAAAGGAGGGTCCCGGGGCTATGGCTACACCTTC
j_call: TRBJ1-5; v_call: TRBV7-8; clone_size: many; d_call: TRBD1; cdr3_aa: CASSFNRGGIGNQPQHF; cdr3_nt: TGTGCCAGCAGCTTCAACAGGGGTGGAATAGGCAATCAGCCCCAGCATTTT